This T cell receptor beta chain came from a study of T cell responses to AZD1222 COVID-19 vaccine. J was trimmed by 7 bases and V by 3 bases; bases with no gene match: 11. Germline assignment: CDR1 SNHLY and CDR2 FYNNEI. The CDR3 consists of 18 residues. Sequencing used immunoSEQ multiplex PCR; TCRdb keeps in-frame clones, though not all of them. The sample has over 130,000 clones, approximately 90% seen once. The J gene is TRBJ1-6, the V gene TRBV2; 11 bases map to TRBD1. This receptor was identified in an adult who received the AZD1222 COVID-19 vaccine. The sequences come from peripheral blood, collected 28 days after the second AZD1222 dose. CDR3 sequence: CASSDPDRGRSGNSPLHF. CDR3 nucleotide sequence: TGTGCCAGCAGTGACCCGGACAGGGGGCGATCCGGAAATTCACCCCTCCACTTT. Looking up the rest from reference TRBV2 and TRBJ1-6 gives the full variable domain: EPEVTQTPSHQVTQMGQEVILRCVPISNHLYFYWYRQILGQKVEFLVSFYNNEISEKSEIFDDQFSVERPDGSNFTLKIRSTKLEDSAMYFCASSDPDRGRSGNSPLHFGNGTRLTVT.